This is a list of T cell receptor beta chains from one sample in a study of Graves' ophthalmopathy and Graves' hyperthyroidism. In TCRdb, the multiplex PCR reads were re-called with MiXCR into one record per CDR3 protein. The table lists about 390,000 distinct CDR3 sequences, approximately 18% of them singletons. Sequences were obtained from peripheral blood. All receptors derive from an adult woman with stable Graves' hyperthyroidism. CDR3s include the opening cysteine and the closing phenylalanine or tryptophan. Size is stated for part of the rows, as once, few or many counts, or as a class when the clone is expanded.

size | V | CDR3
many | TRBV12-3/TRBV12-4 | CASMEGYEQYF
. | TRBV28 | CASRPFGAGELFF
many | TRBV29-1 | CSVVASGTYEQYF
. | TRBV27 | CASSSDRGLEETQYF
. | TRBV4-2 | CASSQSGTLNTRELFF
many | TRBV11-2 | CASSLQLVGEQYF
. | TRBV20-1 | CSAWTSGRANEQFF
many | TRBV12-5 | CASGLEIPGEQYF
many | TRBV15 | CATSGGTSGIQETQYF
many | TRBV10-3 | CAISGGEREGSSYEQYF